One TCR beta chain is described in this entry. Its antigen is not identified. This specimen comes from a study of cytomegalovirus exposure and HLA in healthy donors. 60 Vbeta and 13 Jbeta primers were used in PCR. Clones were sequenced by immunoSEQ multiplex PCR, and TCRdb holds only the in-frame ones, with some missing. This sample has about 150,000 clones, with about 75% found just once. CDR1 and CDR2 (germline): SGHAT, FQNNGV. This CDR3 has 14 amino acids. Findings and caveats of the study: Later analysis associated a missense DCLRE1C variant with TCR beta V- and J-gene trimming. Earlier analysis found most TCR beta V segments productive about 90% or about 30% of the time. Across donors, presence/absence analyses took sequencing depth to be roughly uniform. The classifier, whose performance was assessed in both the original and validation cohorts, reportedly diagnosed cytomegalovirus status with high specificity and sensitivity.

This clonotype originated in a male donor in good health and CMV-seronegative. The specimen was PBMCs. The gene calls are TRBV11-2 and TRBJ2-5; 8 nucleotides align to TRBD2. The end of the DNA is better explained by TRBJ2-7, so the J call may be wrong. The DNA of the CDR3 is TGTGCCAGCAGCTCCACTAGCGGAAACTACGAGCAGTACTTC. Its protein is CASSSTSGNYEQYF.